This TCR beta chain was profiled in a study of blood T cell repertoires in COVID-19. CDR3 length: 14 residues. Per the germline V gene, CDR1 is KGHSH and CDR2 is LQKENI. Between the trimmed V and J ends, which lost 3 bases and 2 bases, there was a span of 8 bases. The method was immunoSEQ multiplex PCR; TCRdb's version includes in-frame clones alone and lacks a portion of them. Among over 140,000 clones listed, around 79% were seen once. The genes are TRBV18 and TRBJ1-5; D is ambiguous. The specimen was PBMCs or T cells enriched from blood (not recorded which). The TCR sequence derives from a woman aged 45-60 years who had recovered from COVID-19. CDR3 sequence reads: CASSPSQGNQPQHF. DNA of the CDR3: TGTGCCAGCTCACCTTCTCAGGGCAATCAGCCCCAGCATTTT.